Here is one T cell receptor beta chain with its context. Its target is not known. These data belong to a study of T cell repertoires in cytomegalovirus infection. As for the study in general: CMV epitopes used comprised recently identified HLA-C-restricted ones and well-studied HLA-B-restricted ones.

TCRdb recomputed calls from the reads with MiXCR, one row per CDR3 protein. The sample carries hundreds of thousands of distinct CDR3 sequences, approximately 33% recorded once. The germline V gene encodes CDR1 MNHNY and CDR2 SVGAGI (reference sequence). The CDR3 sequence is 14 residues long. Trimming removed 6 bases from V and 8 bases from J; junction bases left unmatched: 10. This specimen consisted of cultured PBMCs, obtained from culture after CMV antigen stimulation. J is TRBJ2-1 and V is TRBV6-6; 7 bases match TRBD2. This receptor was obtained from a human donor in good health (CMV status not recorded). Some clones in this sample may be carry-over from other donors' samples. The CDR3 loop is CASRGKSGMDEQFF. The CDR3 DNA reads as TGTGCCAGCAGGGGAAAAAGCGGGATGGATGAGCAGTTCTTC.